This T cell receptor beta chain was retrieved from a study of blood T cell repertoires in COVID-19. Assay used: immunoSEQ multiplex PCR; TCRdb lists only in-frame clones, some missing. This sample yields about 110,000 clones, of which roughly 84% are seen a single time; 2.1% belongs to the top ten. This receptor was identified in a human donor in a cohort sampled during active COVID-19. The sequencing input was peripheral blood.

CDR3 in amino acids: CASSSQARQGGLWTGELFF. The CDR3 DNA sequence: TGTGCCAGCAGCTCTCAGGCAAGACAGGGGGGGTTATGGACCGGGGAGCTGTTTTTT. V usage is TRBV21-1 and J usage is TRBJ2-2; the D call in the table, TRBD1, was not verified against the DNA. TRBV21-1 corresponds to a pseudogene. This CDR3 spans 19 amino acids.